The 6 T cell receptor beta chains below come from one sample, sequenced in a study of T-cell memory formation after mild COVID-19. A single record per CDR3 protein comes from TCRdb applying MiXCR to the 5' RACE reads. The sample yields 150,000 to 200,000 distinct CDR3 sequences, around 15% seen once. The sequencing input was PBMCs or a T cell subset sorted from them (not recorded which). These receptors were obtained from an adult woman who had mild COVID-19 (a few samples of this study predate the infection). Cell type and time point are not known.

Many counts were recorded for this clonotype. The chain carries TRBV7-9 and TRBJ2-2; 11 bases are shared with TRBD2. The germline V gene has CDR1 SEHNR and CDR2 FQNEAQ (reference sequence). The CDR3 runs 16 residues. After removal of 4 bases from V and 4 bases from J, the junction contained 5 bases not matched to a gene. The CDR3 loop reads CASSSGLAGGTGELFF. CDR3 coding DNA: TGTGCCAGCAGCTCAGGACTAGCGGGTGGCACCGGGGAGCTGTTTTTT.

The gene calls are TRBV6-2 or TRBV6-3 and TRBJ1-1, with 10 bases identical to TRBD1. V lost 8 bases, J lost 1 base, and 7 bases stayed unmatched. Germline-derived CDR1 and CDR2 are MNHEY and SVGEGT. This CDR3 region has 15 residues. In DNA, the CDR3 is TGTGCCAGCTACCGGGACAGGGGAAGGAACACTGAAGCTTTCTTT. Its translation: CASYRDRGRNTEAFF.

Ten or more counts support this clonotype. The chain employs TRBV7-6 and TRBJ2-2; TRBD2 aligns across 10 bases. The CDR3 is 16 amino acids. With V trimmed by 5 bases and J by 1 base, 4 bases remained unmatched. The V gene's germline CDR1 is SGHVS and CDR2 FNYEAQ. DNA of the CDR3: TGTGCCAGCAGCCTCCGGACTAGCGGGAACACCGGGGAGCTGTTTTTT. Translated, it gives CASSLRTSGNTGELFF.

In its sample, this clonotype was seen many times. The chain links TRBV7-9 to TRBJ2-5, with TRBD2 matching 7 bases. CDR1 is SEHNR, CDR2 FQNEAQ, per germline (reference sequence). The trim removed 4 bases at V and 4 bases at J, leaving 6 bases unmatched. CDR3 length equals 14 residues. The CDR3 DNA reads as TGTGCCAGCAGCTCGGGACCGGGGGGAGAGACCCAGTACTTC. This sequence encodes CASSSGPGGETQYF.

The table lists this clonotype with a few counts. The chain joins TRBV7-3 to TRBJ2-6; the D is unclear. V lost 5 bases and J 2 bases, leaving 7 bases between the germline ends. Germline lookup yields CDR1 SGHTA and CDR2 FQGTGA. This CDR3 region has 14 residues. In DNA form, the CDR3 reads TGTGCCAGCAGCCCAAGCCCTGGGGCCAACGTCCTGACTTTC. Its protein product is CASSPSPGANVLTF.

This chain uses TRBV7-9 with TRBJ2-5; D gene unclear. Germline V gene lookup returns CDR1 SEHNR and CDR2 FQNEAQ (reference sequence). V lost 3 bases to trimming and J lost 5 bases, with 16 bases between them. The CDR3 extends over 15 amino acids. The CDR3 DNA is TGTGCCAGCAGCTTGGGCTCGGTCAGGTTGGAGACCCAGTACTTC. This encodes CASSLGSVRLETQYF.